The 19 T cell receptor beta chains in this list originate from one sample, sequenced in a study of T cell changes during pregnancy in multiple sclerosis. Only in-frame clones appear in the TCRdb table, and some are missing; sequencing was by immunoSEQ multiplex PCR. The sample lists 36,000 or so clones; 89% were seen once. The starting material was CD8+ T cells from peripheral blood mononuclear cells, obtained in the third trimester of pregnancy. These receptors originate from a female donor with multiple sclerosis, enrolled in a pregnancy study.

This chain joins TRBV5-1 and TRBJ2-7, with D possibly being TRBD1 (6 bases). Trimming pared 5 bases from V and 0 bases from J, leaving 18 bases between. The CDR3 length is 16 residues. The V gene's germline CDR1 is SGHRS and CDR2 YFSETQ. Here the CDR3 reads CASSFVGDTYSYEQYF. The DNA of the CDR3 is TGCGCCAGCAGTTTTGTTGGGGACACCTACTCCTACGAGCAGTACTTC.

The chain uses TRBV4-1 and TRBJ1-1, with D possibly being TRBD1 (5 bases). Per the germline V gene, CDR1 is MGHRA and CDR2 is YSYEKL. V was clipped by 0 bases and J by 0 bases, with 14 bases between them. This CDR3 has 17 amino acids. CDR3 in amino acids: CASSQERGRFMNTEAFF. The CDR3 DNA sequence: TGCGCCAGCAGCCAAGAGCGGGGCAGGTTCATGAACACTGAAGCTTTCTTT.

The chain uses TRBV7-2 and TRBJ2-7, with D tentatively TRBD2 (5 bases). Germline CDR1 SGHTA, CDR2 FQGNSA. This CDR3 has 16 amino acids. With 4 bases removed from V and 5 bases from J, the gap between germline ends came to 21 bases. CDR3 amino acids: CASSSRGGPLGHEQYF. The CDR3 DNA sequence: TGTGCCAGCAGCTCCCGGGGTGGGCCCCTCGGGCACGAGCAGTACTTC.

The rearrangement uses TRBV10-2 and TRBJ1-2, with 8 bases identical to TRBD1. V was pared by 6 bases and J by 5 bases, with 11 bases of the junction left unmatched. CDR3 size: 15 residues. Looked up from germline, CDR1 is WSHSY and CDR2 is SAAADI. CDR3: CASSQPGTGTYGYTF. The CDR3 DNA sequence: TGCGCCAGCAGCCAGCCTGGGACAGGAACTTATGGCTACACCTTC.

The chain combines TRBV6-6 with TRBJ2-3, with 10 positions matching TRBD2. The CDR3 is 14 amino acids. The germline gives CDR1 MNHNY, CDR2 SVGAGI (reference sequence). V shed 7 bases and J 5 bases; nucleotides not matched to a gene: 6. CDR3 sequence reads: CASNPGLAIDTQYF. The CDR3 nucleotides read TGTGCCAGCAATCCGGGACTAGCGATAGATACGCAGTATTTT.

The CDR3 nucleotides are TGTGCCAGCAGCCAAGGGTTCGCGAGCACTGAAGCTTTCTTT. Its translation: CASSQGFASTEAFF. This chain links TRBV4-2 with TRBJ1-1; D is unclear. Per the germline V gene, CDR1 is LGHNA and CDR2 is YNFKEQ. Trimming stripped 1 base from V and 4 bases from J, with 10 bases between. This CDR3 has 14 residues.

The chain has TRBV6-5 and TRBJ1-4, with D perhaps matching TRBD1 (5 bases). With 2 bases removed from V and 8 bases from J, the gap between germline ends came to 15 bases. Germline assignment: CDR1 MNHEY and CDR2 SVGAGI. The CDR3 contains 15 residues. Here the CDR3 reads CASSYNWGLSEKLFF. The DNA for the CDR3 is TGTGCCAGCAGTTACAATTGGGGCTTGAGCGAAAAACTGTTTTTT.

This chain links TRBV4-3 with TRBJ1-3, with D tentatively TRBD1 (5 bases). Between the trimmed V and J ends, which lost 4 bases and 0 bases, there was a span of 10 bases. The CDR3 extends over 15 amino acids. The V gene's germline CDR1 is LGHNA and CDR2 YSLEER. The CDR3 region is CASSPDRTSGNTIYF. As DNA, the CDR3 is TGCGCCAGCAGCCCCGACAGAACCTCTGGAAACACCATATATTTT.

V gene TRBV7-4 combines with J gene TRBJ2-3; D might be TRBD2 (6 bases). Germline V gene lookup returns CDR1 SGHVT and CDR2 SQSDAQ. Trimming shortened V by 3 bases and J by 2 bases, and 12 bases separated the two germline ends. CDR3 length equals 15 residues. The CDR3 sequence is CASSFPPGVTDTQYF. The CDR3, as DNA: TGTGCCAGCAGCTTCCCCCCGGGGGTCACAGATACGCAGTATTTT.

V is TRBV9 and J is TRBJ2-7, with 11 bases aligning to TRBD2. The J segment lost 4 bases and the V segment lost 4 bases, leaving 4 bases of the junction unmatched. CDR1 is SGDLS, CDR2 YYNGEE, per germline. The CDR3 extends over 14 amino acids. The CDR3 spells CASSPRTSGYEQYF. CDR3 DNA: TGTGCCAGCAGCCCCCGGACTAGCGGGTACGAGCAGTACTTC.

The CDR3 is CATSLGYGHLNTEAFF. The CDR3 DNA is TGTGCCACCAGCCTCGGTTATGGACATTTGAACACTGAAGCTTTCTTT. The V call is TRBV15, the J call TRBJ1-1, with D possibly TRBD1 on 5 matching bases. CDR1 and CDR2 from the germline V gene are LNHNV and YYDKDF (reference sequence). CDR3 length: 16 residues. V lost 5 bases to trimming and J lost 0 bases, with 16 bases between them.

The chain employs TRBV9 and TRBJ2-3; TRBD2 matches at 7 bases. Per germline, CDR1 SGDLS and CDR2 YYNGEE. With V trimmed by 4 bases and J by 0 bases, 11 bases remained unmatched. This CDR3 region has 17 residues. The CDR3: CASSYRDYQLSTDTQYF. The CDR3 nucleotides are TGTGCCAGCAGCTACCGGGACTACCAACTTAGCACAGATACGCAGTATTTT.

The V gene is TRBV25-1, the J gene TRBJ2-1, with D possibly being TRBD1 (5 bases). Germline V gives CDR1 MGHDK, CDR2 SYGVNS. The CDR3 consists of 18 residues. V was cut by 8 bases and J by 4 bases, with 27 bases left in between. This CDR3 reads CASEVGAKQDAYYNEQFF. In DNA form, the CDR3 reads TGTGCCAGCGAAGTCGGCGCGAAACAGGACGCATATTACAATGAGCAGTTCTTC.

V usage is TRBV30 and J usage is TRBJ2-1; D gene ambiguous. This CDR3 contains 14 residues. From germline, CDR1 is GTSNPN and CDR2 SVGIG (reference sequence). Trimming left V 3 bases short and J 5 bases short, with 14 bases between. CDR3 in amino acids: CAWSPGWNHNEQFF. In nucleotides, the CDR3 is TGTGCCTGGAGCCCGGGTTGGAACCACAATGAGCAGTTCTTC.

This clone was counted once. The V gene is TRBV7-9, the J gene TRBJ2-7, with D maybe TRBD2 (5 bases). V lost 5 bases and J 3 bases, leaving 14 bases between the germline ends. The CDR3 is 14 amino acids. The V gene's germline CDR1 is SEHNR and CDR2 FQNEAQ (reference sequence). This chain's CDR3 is CASSQLTGNYEQYF. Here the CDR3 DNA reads TGTGCCAGCAGCCAATTAACGGGAAACTACGAGCAGTACTTC.

The CDR3 spells CASSDSSGGVNEQFF. The DNA for the CDR3 is TGTGCCAGCAGTGACTCAAGCGGGGGGGTTAATGAGCAGTTCTTC. The chain joins TRBV6-4 to TRBJ2-1; 10 bases fit TRBD2. Trimming took 0 bases from V and 7 from J; bases not matched to a gene: 3. CDR3 length equals 15 residues. Per germline, CDR1 MRHNA and CDR2 SNTAGT.

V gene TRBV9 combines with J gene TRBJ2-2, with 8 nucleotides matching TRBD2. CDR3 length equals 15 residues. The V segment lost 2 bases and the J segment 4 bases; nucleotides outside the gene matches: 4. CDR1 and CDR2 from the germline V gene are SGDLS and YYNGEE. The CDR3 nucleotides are TGTGCCAGCAGCGTCTCGGGGGGGAGCACCGGGGAGCTGTTTTTT. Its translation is CASSVSGGSTGELFF.

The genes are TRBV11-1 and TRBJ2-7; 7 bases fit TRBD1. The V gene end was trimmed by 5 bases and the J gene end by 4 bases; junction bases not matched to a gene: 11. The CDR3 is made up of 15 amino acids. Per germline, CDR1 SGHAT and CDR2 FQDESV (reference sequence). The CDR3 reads CASSTEDRVWYEQYF. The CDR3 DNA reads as TGTGCCAGCAGCACCGAAGACAGGGTTTGGTACGAGCAGTACTTC. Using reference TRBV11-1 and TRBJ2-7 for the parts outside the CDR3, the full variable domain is EAEVAQSPRYKITEKSQAVAFWCDPISGHATLYWYRQILGQGPELLVQFQDESVVDDSQLPKDRFSAERLKGVDSTLKIQPAELGDSAMYLCASSTEDRVWYEQYFGPGTRLTVT.

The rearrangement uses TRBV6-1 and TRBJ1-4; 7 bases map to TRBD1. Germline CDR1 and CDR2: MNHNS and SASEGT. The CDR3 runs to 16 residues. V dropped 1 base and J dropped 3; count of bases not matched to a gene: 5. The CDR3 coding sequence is TGTGCCAGCAGTGAAGATCCGGGACAGCCTAATGAAAAACTGTTTTTT. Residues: CASSEDPGQPNEKLFF.